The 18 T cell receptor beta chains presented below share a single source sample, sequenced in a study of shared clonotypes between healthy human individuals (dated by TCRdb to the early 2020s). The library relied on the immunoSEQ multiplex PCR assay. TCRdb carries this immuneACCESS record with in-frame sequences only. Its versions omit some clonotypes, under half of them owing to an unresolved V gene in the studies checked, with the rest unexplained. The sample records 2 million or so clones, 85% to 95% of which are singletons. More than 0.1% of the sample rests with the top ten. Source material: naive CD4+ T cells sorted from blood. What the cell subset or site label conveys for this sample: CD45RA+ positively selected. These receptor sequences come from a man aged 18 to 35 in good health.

The CDR3 protein is CASSLPGDEQYF. The CDR3, as DNA: TGTGCCAGCAGCCTTCCTGGGGACGAGCAGTACTTC. The rearrangement joins TRBV6-6 to TRBJ2-7; D is ambiguous. With 6 bases removed from V and 5 bases from J, the gap between germline ends came to 11 bases. CDR1 is MNHNY and CDR2 is SVGAGI in the germline V gene (reference sequence). The CDR3 length is 12 residues.

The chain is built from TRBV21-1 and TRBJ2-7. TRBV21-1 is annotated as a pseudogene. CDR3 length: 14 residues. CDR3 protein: CAIEAGEEAYEQYF. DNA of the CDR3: TGTGCCATAGAGGCAGGGGAGGAGGCCTACGAGCAGTACTTC.

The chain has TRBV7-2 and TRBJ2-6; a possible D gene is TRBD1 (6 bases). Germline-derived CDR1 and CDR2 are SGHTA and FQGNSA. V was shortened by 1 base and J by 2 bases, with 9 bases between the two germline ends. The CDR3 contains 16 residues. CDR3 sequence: CASSLEGVAGANVLTF. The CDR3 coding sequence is TGTGCCAGCAGCTTAGAGGGGGTAGCTGGGGCCAACGTCCTGACTTTC.

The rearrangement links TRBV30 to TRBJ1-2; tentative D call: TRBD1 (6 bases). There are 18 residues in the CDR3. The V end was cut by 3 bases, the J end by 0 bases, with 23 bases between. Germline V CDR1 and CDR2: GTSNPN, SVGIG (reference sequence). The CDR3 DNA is TGTGCCTGGAGCGTCGACAGGACTTCCATGGGGGCTAACTATGGCTACACCTTC. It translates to CAWSVDRTSMGANYGYTF.

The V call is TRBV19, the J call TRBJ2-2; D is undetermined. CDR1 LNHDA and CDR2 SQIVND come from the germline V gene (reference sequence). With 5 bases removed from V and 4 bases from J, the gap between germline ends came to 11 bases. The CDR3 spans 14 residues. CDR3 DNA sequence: TGTGCCAGTAGTCTACGGGTCGTCACCGGGGAGCTGTTTTTT. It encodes CASSLRVVTGELFF.

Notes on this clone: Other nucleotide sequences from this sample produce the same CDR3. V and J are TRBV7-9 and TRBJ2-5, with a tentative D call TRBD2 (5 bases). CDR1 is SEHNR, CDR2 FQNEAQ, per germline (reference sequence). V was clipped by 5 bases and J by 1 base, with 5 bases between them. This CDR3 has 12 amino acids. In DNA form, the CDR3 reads TGTGCCAGCAGCAGCGGCCAAGAGACCCAGTACTTC. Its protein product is CASSSGQETQYF.

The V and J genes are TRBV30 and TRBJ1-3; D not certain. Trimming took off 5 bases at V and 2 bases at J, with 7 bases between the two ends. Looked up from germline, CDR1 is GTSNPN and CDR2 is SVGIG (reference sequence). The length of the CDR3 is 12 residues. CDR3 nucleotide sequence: TGTGCCTGGGGAAACCCTGGAAACACCATATATTTT. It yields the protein CAWGNPGNTIYF. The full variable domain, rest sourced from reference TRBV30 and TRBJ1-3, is SQTIHQWPATLVQPVGSPLSLECTVEGTSNPNLYWYRQAAGRGLQLLFYSVGIGQISSEVPQNLSASRPQDRQFILSSKKLLLSDSGFYLCAWGNPGNTIYFGEGSWLTVV.

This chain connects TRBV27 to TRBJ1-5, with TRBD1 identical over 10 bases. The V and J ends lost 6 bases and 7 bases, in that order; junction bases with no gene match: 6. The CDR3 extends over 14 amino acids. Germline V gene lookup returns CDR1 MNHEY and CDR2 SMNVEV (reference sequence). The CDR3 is CASRGRTGGQPQHF. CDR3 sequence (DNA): TGTGCCAGCAGGGGAAGGACAGGGGGGCAGCCCCAGCATTTT.

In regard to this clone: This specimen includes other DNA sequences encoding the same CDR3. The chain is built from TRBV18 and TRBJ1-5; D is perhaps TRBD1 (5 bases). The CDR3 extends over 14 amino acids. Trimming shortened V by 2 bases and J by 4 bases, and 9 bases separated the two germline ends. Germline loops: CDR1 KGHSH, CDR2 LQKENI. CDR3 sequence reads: CASSPGQINQPQHF. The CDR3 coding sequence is TGTGCCAGCTCACCAGGACAAATAAATCAGCCCCAGCATTTT.

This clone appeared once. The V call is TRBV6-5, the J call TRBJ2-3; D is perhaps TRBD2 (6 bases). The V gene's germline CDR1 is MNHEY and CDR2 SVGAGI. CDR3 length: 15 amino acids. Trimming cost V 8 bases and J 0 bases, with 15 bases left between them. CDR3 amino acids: CASQERVTSTDTQYF. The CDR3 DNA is TGTGCCAGCCAGGAGCGGGTAACTAGCACAGATACGCAGTATTTT.

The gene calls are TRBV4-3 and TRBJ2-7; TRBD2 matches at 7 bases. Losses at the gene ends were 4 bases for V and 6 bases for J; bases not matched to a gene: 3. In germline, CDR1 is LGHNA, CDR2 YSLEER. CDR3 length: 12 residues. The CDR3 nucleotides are TGCGCCAGCAGCCTCTGGGGGGGCGAGCAGTACTTC. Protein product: CASSLWGGEQYF.

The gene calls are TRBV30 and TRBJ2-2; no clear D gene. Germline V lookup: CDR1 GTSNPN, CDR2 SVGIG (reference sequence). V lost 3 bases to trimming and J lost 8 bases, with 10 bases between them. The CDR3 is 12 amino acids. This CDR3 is CAWSLVFGELFF. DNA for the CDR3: TGTGCCTGGAGCCTAGTCTTTGGGGAGCTGTTTTTT.

CDR3 coding DNA: TGTGCCACCAGGGTCAGGAATGGAAACACCATATATTTT. This gives the protein CATRVRNGNTIYF. The chain uses TRBV6-5 and TRBJ1-3, with a weak D call TRBD1 (5 bases). The CDR3 runs 13 residues. Trimming took 10 bases from V and 3 from J, leaving 13 bases between them. CDR1 and CDR2 from the germline V gene are MNHEY and SVGAGI.

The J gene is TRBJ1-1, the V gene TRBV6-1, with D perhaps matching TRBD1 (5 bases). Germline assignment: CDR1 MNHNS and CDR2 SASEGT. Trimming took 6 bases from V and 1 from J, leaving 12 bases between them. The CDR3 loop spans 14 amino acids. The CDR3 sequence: CASSENTGNTEAFF. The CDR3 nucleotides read TGTGCCAGCAGCGAAAATACAGGGAACACTGAAGCTTTCTTT.

Written as DNA, the CDR3 is TGTGCCAGCAGCTTAGGGACTTACTCCTACAATGAGCAGTTCTTC. It is translated as CASSLGTYSYNEQFF. The V and J genes are TRBV11-2 and TRBJ2-1, with TRBD2 as a possible D gene (5 bases). The germline CDR1 and CDR2 sequences are SGHAT and FQNNGV. Trimming pared 1 base from V and 0 bases from J, leaving 7 bases between. The length of the CDR3 is 15 residues. The full variable domain, with the rest looked up from reference TRBV11-2 and TRBJ2-1, is EAGVAQSPRYKIIEKRQSVAFWCNPISGHATLYWYQQILGQGPKLLIQFQNNGVVDDSQLPKDRFSAERLKGVDSTLKIQPAKLEDSAVYLCASSLGTYSYNEQFFGPGTRLTVL.

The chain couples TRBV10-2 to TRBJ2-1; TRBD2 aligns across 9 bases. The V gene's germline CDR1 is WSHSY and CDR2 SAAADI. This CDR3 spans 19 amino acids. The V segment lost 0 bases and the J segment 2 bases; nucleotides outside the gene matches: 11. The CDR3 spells CASSESPSGMVSPYNEQFF. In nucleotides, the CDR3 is TGCGCCAGCAGTGAGTCGCCTAGCGGGATGGTCTCCCCCTACAATGAGCAGTTCTTC.

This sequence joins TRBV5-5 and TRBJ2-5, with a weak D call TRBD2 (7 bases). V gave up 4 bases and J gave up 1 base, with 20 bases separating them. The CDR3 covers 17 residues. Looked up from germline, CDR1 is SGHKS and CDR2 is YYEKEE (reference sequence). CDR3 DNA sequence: TGTGCCAGCAGCCAGACTCCTCAGGGAGGGGGCCAAGAGACCCAGTACTTC. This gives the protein CASSQTPQGGGQETQYF.

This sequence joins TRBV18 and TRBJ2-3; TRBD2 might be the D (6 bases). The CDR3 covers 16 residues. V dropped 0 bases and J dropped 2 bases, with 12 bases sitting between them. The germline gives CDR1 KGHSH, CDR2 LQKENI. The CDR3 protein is CASSPPVGGFTDTQYF. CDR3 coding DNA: TGTGCCAGCTCACCACCGGTGGGAGGATTCACAGATACGCAGTATTTT.